The 16 T cell receptor beta chains given below trace back to one sample, sequenced in a study of T cell responses to AZD1222 COVID-19 vaccine. Assay: immunoSEQ multiplex PCR; the TCRdb copy retains only in-frame clones and omits some. The table includes under 110,000 clones, roughly 87% detected once. The source material was peripheral blood, sampled on day 0 of AZD1222 vaccination. The receptor source for this set is an adult in good health.

The chain couples TRBV5-1 to TRBJ2-7; TRBD2 agrees at 13 bases. This CDR3 has 19 amino acids. Trimming took 2 bases from V and 6 from J; bases not matched to a gene: 17. The germline gives CDR1 SGHRS, CDR2 YFSETQ. This CDR3 is CASSFRSGTSGTGSGEQYF. The CDR3 coding sequence is TGCGCCAGCAGCTTTCGATCCGGGACTAGCGGGACGGGCTCTGGCGAGCAGTACTTC.

This rearrangement joins TRBV21-1 to TRBJ2-7. TRBV21-1 is flagged as a pseudogene. This CDR3 contains 8 residues. CDR3 in amino acids: CASSMTLF. CDR3 nucleotides: TGTGCCAGCAGCATGACCCTCTTC.

This rearrangement joins TRBV5-1 to TRBJ2-2, with TRBD1 matching over 7 bases. This CDR3 comprises 16 residues. Germline assignment: CDR1 SGHRS and CDR2 YFSETQ. Unmatched junction bases numbered 8, after V lost 4 bases and J lost 2 bases. The CDR3 protein is CASSRQGLPNTGELFF. CDR3 coding DNA: TGCGCCAGCAGCCGACAGGGTCTCCCTAACACCGGGGAGCTGTTTTTT.

This chain joins TRBV6-5 and TRBJ1-2, with a tentative D call TRBD1 (6 bases). There are 16 residues in the CDR3. The V gene lost 3 bases and the J gene lost 7 bases, with 21 bases spanning the gap. Per the germline V gene, CDR1 is MNHEY and CDR2 is SVGAGI. CDR3 nucleotides: TGTGCCAGCAGTTATTCTCAGGGGATAAAGGGAGGTGGCTACACCTTC. Translated, it gives CASSYSQGIKGGGYTF.

There are a few counts of this clone. The rearrangement links TRBV3-1 (or the pseudogene TRBV3-2) to TRBJ1-6, with 7 nucleotides matching TRBD1. This CDR3 has 11 amino acids. Losses at the gene ends were 3 bases for V and 14 bases for J; bases not matched to a gene: 1. Germline CDR1 is LGHDT and CDR2 is YNNKEL (reference sequence). The CDR3 region has the DNA TGTGCCAGCAGCCACCAGGGGGCCCTCCACTTT. This gives the protein CASSHQGALHF.

The chain combines TRBV3-1 (or the pseudogene TRBV3-2) with TRBJ1-2; possible D gene TRBD1, 6 bases. V was trimmed by 1 base and J by 14 bases, leaving 20 bases between them. The CDR3 runs to 14 residues. CDR1 and CDR2 (germline): LGHDT, YNNKEL (reference sequence). In nucleotides, the CDR3 is TGTGCCAGCAGCCAAGGTGGGCAGGGGCCTGTTGGGACCTTC. Translation: CASSQGGQGPVGTF.

V usage is TRBV7-9 and J usage is TRBJ2-1; TRBD2 matches at 9 bases. This CDR3 spans 15 amino acids. Germline-derived CDR1 and CDR2 are SEHNR and FQNEAQ (reference sequence). V was clipped by 2 bases and J by 5 bases; unmatched bases: 4. CDR3 nucleotide sequence: TGTGCCAGCAGCTTAATACTAGCGGGCCACAATGAGCAGTTCTTC. It translates to CASSLILAGHNEQFF.

The genes are TRBV5-1 and TRBJ1-2, with D unclear. In germline, CDR1 is SGHRS, CDR2 YFSETQ. The CDR3 is 12 residues long. V was shortened by 4 bases and J by 1 base, with 5 bases between the two germline ends. The CDR3 region is CASSTLNYGYTF. DNA of the CDR3: TGCGCCAGCAGCACTCTTAACTATGGCTACACCTTC.

This chain connects TRBV5-6 to TRBJ1-6; D is unclear. Germline lookup yields CDR1 SGHDT and CDR2 YYEEEE. The length of the CDR3 is 15 residues. V lost 7 bases and J 3 bases, leaving 14 bases between the germline ends. In DNA form, the CDR3 reads TGTGCCAGCGCCCGGAGAGACGGCTATAATTCACCCCTCCACTTT. It codes for CASARRDGYNSPLHF.

The rearrangement joins TRBV6-5 to TRBJ1-6; D may be TRBD1 (6 bases). CDR1 is MNHEY, CDR2 SVGAGI, per germline. CDR3 length equals 15 residues. Trimming shortened V by 0 bases and J by 9 bases, and 12 bases separated the two germline ends. In DNA form, the CDR3 reads TGTGCCAGCAGTTACTCACAGGGACGGGGTTCACCCCTCCACTTT. Translating it yields CASSYSQGRGSPLHF.

This rearrangement joins TRBV6-6 to TRBJ2-2, with D unresolved. V was clipped by 0 bases and J by 1 base, with 6 bases between them. The CDR3 contains 15 residues. CDR1 MNHNY and CDR2 SVGAGI come from the germline V gene (reference sequence). The CDR3 sequence is CASSYSVRNTGELFF. The CDR3, as DNA: TGTGCCAGCAGTTACTCTGTTCGGAACACCGGGGAGCTGTTTTTT.

This clone was counted a single time. This CDR3 is CASSYPSGAVDEQFF. In nucleotides, the CDR3 is TGTGCCAGCAGTTACCCTTCGGGAGCAGTTGATGAGCAGTTCTTC. V gene TRBV6-6 combines with J gene TRBJ2-1; TRBD2 is a possible D gene (6 bases). This CDR3 has 15 amino acids. Germline CDR1 reads MNHNY; CDR2 reads SVGAGI (reference sequence). V was clipped by 2 bases and J by 8 bases, with 16 bases between them.

This chain joins TRBV6-9 and TRBJ2-7; 9 nucleotides agree with TRBD1. Unmatched junction bases numbered 18, after V lost 6 bases and J lost 3 bases. This CDR3 region has 18 residues. Per germline, CDR1 MNHGY and CDR2 SVAAGI. The CDR3 coding sequence is TGTGCCAGCAGCTATACGTCACCCCACGGGACAGGGAGCTACGAGCAGTACTTC. Translating gives CASSYTSPHGTGSYEQYF.

The V gene is TRBV30, the J gene TRBJ2-2; tentative D call: TRBD2 (7 bases). CDR3 size: 15 residues. Trimming left V 5 bases short and J 6 bases short, with 19 bases between. The germline V gene encodes CDR1 GTSNPN and CDR2 SVGIG (reference sequence). CDR3 residues: CAWGLGGGAPGELFF. CDR3 bases: TGTGCCTGGGGTCTCGGCGGGGGCGCCCCCGGGGAGCTGTTTTTT.

The chain combines TRBV12-3 or TRBV12-4 with TRBJ2-7; either TRBD1 or TRBD2 may fit D (5 bases each). The V end lost 4 bases, the J end lost 5 bases, and 9 bases lay between the germline ends. CDR3 size: 12 residues. The chain's CDR3 is CASSYRGDEQYF. In DNA, the CDR3 is TGTGCCAGCAGTTATAGGGGAGACGAGCAGTACTTC.

This clone was recorded once. Mismatch with germline at one junction end may stem from a read error. The chain couples TRBV5-1 to TRBJ2-3; D remains ambiguous. From germline, CDR1 is SGHRS and CDR2 YFSETQ. The CDR3 spans 14 residues. DNA of the CDR3: TGCGCCAGCAGATTGGCACAGAACACAGATACGCAGTATTTT. Translating gives CASRLAQNTDTQYF.